This paragraph reports one TCR beta chain. Germline loops: CDR1 LGHNA, CDR2 YSLEER. Between the trimmed V and J ends, which lost 4 bases and 10 bases, there was a span of 13 bases. The CDR3 is 13 residues long. Source study methods: Reference gene primers were amplified, and this amplification served to estimate nucleated cell counts. Data came from immunoSEQ multiplex PCR; TCRdb stores just in-frame clones and leaves some out. Clonal size and the V and J genes are those of that table, whereas D and trimming came from the DNA. This table has over 200,000 clones, around nine tenths appearing once. The data originate from a study of blood T cell repertoires in COVID-19. Study at large: Samples representing acute and convalescent COVID-19 were sourced from the United States, Italy and Spain. The cDNA or gDNA used as material had been derived from T cells, B-cell-depleted T cells, or PBMCs.

The V call is TRBV4-3, the J call TRBJ1-4; D call uncertain. The receptor's source is a man in his sixties who had recovered from COVID-19. Sequenced input: peripheral blood. CDR3 bases: TGCGCCAGCAGCCCAGACCTGGGAGGAAAACTGTTTTTT. Residues: CASSPDLGGKLFF.